This T cell receptor beta chain was sequenced in a study of control samples from healthy donors and cancer patients. Produced via immunoSEQ multiplex PCR; TCRdb's table is partial and in-frame only. The sample contains about 81,000 clones, around 94% of which appear only once. This CDR3 region has 14 residues. V was shortened by 6 bases and J by 8 bases, with 18 bases between the two germline ends. The germline V gene encodes CDR1 MNHEY and CDR2 SVGAGI. Sequenced material: blood. The sequence was collected from a young woman in good health. The V call is TRBV6-5, the J call TRBJ2-3, with D tentatively TRBD1 (6 bases). The CDR3 DNA sequence: TGTGCCAGCAGCCAGGGGTCCGGGTCGGGTACGCAGTATTTT. Protein: CASSQGSGSGTQYF.